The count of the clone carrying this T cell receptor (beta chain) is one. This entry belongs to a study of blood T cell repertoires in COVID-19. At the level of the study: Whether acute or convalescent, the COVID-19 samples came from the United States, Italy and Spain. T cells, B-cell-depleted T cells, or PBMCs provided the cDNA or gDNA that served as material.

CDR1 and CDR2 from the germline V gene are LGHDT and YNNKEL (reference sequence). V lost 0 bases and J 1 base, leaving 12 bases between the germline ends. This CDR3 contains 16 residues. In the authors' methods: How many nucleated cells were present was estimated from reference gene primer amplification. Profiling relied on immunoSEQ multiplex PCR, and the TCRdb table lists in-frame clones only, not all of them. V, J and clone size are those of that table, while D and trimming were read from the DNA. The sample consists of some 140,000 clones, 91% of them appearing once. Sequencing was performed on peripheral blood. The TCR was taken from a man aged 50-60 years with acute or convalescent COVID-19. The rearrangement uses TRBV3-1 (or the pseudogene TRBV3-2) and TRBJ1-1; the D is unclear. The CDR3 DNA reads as TGTGCCAGCAGCCAAGATAGCCAATATTGGAACACTGAAGCTTTCTTT. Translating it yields CASSQDSQYWNTEAFF.